This T cell receptor (beta chain) was retrieved from a study of T cell responses to AZD1222 COVID-19 vaccine. Study results and caveats: It was only a handful of AZD1222 recipients who were seropositive at baseline.

J gave up 8 bases and V 6 bases, and 9 bases lay outside the gene matches. Germline V gives CDR1 LNHDA, CDR2 SQIVND (reference sequence). The CDR3 length is 15 residues. In regard to this clone: What it binds is unknown.

TCRdb's copy holds only in-frame clones and misses some; the assay was immunoSEQ multiplex PCR. Found here are under 140,000 clones, about four fifths of them singletons; the top ten hold 3.5% to 5.5%. The source of this sequence is an adult in good health. The rearrangement links TRBV19 to TRBJ1-4; 10 bases fit TRBD1. The material sequenced was peripheral blood, taken on day 0 of AZD1222 vaccination. The CDR3 nucleotides are TGTGCCAGTAGGAAAGCCGGGACAGGGGTGGAAAAACTGTTTTTT. Protein sequence: CASRKAGTGVEKLFF. The full variable domain, rest sourced from reference TRBV19 and TRBJ1-4, is DGGITQSPKYLFRKEGQNVTLSCEQNLNHDAMYWYRQDPGQGLRLIYYSQIVNDFQKGDIAEGYSVSREKKESFPLTVTSAQKNPTAFYLCASRKAGTGVEKLFFGSGTQLSVL.